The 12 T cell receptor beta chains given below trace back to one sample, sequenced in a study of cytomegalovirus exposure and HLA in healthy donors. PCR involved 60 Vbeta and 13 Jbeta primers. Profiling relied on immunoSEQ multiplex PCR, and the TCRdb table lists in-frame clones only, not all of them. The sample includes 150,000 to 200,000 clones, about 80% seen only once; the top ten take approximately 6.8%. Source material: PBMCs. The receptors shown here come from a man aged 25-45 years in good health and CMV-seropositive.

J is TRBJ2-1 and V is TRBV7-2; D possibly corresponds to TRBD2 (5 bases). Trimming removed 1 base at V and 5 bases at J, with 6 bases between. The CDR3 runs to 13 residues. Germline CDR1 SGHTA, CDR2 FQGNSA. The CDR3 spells CASSLGRDNEQFF. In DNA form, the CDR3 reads TGTGCCAGCAGCTTAGGGCGGGACAATGAGCAGTTCTTC. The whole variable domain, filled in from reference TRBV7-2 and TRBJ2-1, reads GAGVSQSPSNKVTEKGKDVELRCDPISGHTALYWYRQSLGQGLEFLIYFQGNSAPDKSGLPSDRFSAERTGGSVSTLTIQRTQQEDSAVYLCASSLGRDNEQFFGPGTRLTVL.

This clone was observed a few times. The CDR3 is CATSRDEREKLFF. In nucleotides, the CDR3 is TGTGCCACCAGCAGAGATGAGCGGGAAAAACTGTTTTTT. The rearrangement joins TRBV15 to TRBJ1-4; D gene uncertain. The germline V gene has CDR1 LNHNV and CDR2 YYDKDF (reference sequence). Trimming removed 0 bases from V and 8 bases from J, with 7 bases in between. This CDR3 has 13 residues. Variable domain in full (rest from reference TRBV15 and TRBJ1-4): DAMVIQNPRYQVTQFGKPVTLSCSQTLNHNVMYWYQQKSSQAPKLLFHYYDKDFNNEADTPDNFQSRRPNTSFCFLDIRSPGLGDTAMYLCATSRDEREKLFFGSGTQLSVL.

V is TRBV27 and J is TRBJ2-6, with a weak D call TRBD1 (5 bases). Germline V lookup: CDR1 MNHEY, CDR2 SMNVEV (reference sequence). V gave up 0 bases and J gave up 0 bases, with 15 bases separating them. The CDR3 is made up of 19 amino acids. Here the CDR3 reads CASSLSPRTRVSGANVLTF. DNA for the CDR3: TGTGCCAGCAGTTTATCGCCCCGGACAAGGGTCTCTGGGGCCAACGTCCTGACTTTC.

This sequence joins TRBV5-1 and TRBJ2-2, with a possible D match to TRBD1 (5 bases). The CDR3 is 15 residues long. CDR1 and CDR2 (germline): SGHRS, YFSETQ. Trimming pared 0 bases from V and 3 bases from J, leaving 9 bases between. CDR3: CASSLATGYTGELFF. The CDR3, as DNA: TGCGCCAGCAGCTTGGCCACAGGATACACCGGGGAGCTGTTTTTT.

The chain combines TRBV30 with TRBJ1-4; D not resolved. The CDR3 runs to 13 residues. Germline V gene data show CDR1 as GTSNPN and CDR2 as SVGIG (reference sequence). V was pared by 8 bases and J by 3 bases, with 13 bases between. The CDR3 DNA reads TGTGCCCTCTCCTTCGGGGCTAATGAAAAACTGTTTTTT. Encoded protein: CALSFGANEKLFF.

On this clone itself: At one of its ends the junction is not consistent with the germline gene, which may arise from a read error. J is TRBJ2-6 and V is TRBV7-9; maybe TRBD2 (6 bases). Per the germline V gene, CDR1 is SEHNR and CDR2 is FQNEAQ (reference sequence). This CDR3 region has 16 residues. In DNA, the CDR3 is TGTTCCAGCAGCTCGGGACTCGTCTCTGGGGCCAACGTCCTGACTTTC. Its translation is CSSSSGLVSGANVLTF.

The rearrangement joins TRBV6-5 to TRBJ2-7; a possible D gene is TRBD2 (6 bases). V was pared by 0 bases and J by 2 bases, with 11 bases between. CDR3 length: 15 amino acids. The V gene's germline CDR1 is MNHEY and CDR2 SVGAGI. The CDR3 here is CASSYSRDRTYEQYF. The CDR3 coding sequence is TGTGCCAGCAGTTACTCGCGGGACCGAACCTACGAGCAGTACTTC.

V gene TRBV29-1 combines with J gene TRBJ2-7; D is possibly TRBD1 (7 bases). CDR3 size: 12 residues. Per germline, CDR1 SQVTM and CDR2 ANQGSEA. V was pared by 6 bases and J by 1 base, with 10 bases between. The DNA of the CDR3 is TGCAGCGTGCGGGACAGTTCCTACGAGCAGTACTTC. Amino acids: CSVRDSSYEQYF.

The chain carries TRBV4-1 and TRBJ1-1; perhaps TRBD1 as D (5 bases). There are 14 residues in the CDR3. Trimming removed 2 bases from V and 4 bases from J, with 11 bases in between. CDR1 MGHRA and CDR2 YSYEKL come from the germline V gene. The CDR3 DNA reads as TGCGCCAGCAGCCAACAGGGCAGGGTCACTGAAGCTTTCTTT. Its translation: CASSQQGRVTEAFF.

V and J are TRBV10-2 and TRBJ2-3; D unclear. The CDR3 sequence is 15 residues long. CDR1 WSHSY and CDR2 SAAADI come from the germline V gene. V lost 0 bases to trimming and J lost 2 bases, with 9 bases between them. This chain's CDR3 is CASSESSPNTDTQYF. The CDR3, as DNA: TGCGCCAGCAGTGAGTCTAGTCCTAACACAGATACGCAGTATTTT.

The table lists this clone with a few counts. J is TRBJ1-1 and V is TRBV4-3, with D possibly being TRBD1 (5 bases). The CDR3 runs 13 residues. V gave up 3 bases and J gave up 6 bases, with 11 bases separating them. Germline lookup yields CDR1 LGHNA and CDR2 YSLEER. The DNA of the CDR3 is TGCGCCAGCAGCCACGAACAGGTTTCTGAAGCTTTCTTT. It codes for CASSHEQVSEAFF.

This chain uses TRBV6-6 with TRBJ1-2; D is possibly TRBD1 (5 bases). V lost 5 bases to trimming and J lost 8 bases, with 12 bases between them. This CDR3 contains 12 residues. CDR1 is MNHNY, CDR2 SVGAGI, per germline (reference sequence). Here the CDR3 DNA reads TGTGCCAGCAGTCCGAAAGGGGCGGGCTACACCTTC. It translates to CASSPKGAGYTF.